The clone carrying this T cell receptor beta chain was seen ten or more times. Subjects aged 18 to 65 presented with newly diagnosed hyperthyroidism of less than 2 months' duration. Uncontrolled infection, other autoimmune disease, pregnancy or lactation excluded patients. These data belong to a study of T cells in Graves' hyperthyroidism and ophthalmopathy. Background on the study: Peripheral blood collection took place at initial diagnosis, before any treatment.

V lost 1 base to trimming and J lost 2 bases, with 9 bases between them. Germline CDR1 and CDR2: MDHEN and SYDVKM. The CDR3 extends over 14 amino acids. TCR beta CDR3 regions were amplified from RNA transcripts. Using the HTBI primer set, a first-round RT-PCR was run on the TCR CDR3. TCRdb called the multiplex PCR reads again in MiXCR, with one record for every CDR3 protein. Of nearly 600,000 distinct CDR3 sequences listed, about 15% are singletons. The sequenced sample consisted of blood. The clonotype was recovered from a woman in her 30s with Graves' hyperthyroidism that later progressed to Graves' ophthalmopathy. The chain has TRBV28 and TRBJ2-7, with D perhaps TRBD2 (5 bases). The CDR3 coding sequence is TGTGCCAGCAGTTTATCTCGGGGTCCCTACGAGCAGTACTTC. This encodes CASSLSRGPYEQYF. The full variable domain, in which reference TRBV28 and TRBJ2-7 provide the parts outside the CDR3, is DVKVTQSSRYLVKRTGEKVFLECVQDMDHENMFWYRQDPGLGLRLIYFSYDVKMKEKGDIPEGYSVSREKKERFSLILESASTNQTSMYLCASSLSRGPYEQYFGPGTRLTVT.